The sequence of this T cell receptor (beta chain) was determined in a study of blood T cell repertoires in COVID-19. Study-wide background: Italy, Spain and the United States were the sources of the convalescent and acute COVID-19 samples. Nucleic acid was either cDNA or gDNA, and it came from T cells, B-cell-depleted T cells, or PBMCs.

This clone was observed a few times. Source study methods: For nucleated cells, counts were estimated from reference gene primer amplification. Profiled with immunoSEQ multiplex PCR; TCRdb holds only in-frame clones, not every one. From that table come the V and J calls and clone size; the DNA was used to work out D and trimming. The sample holds about 73,000 clones, about 80% seen once. Germline CDR1 and CDR2: MGHDK and SYGVNS. This CDR3 spans 16 amino acids. V dropped 7 bases and J dropped 4; count of bases not matched to a gene: 10. The sequence was obtained from a woman aged 60 to 75 with acute or convalescent COVID-19. Sequenced input: peripheral blood. The chain recombines TRBV25-1 with TRBJ1-3, with 10 nucleotides matching TRBD1. The CDR3 spells CASTPGQGLGGNTIYF. In nucleotides, the CDR3 is TGTGCCAGCACTCCGGGACAGGGGCTCGGAGGAAACACCATATATTTT. Based on the CDR3 plus reference TRBV25-1 and TRBJ1-3, the full variable domain is EADIYQTPRYLVIGTGKKITLECSQTMGHDKMYWYQQDPGMELHLIHYSYGVNSTEKGDLSSESTVSRIRTEHFPLTLESARPSHTSQYLCASTPGQGLGGNTIYFGEGSWLTVV.